This T cell receptor beta chain was retrieved from a study of blood T cells in healthy people across ages. Study-level findings and limits: When one million T cells were used, diversity estimates were thought to be underestimates. CMV status of donors was not determined, possibly confounding expanded clonotype changes. Unsorted PBMC input precluded a conclusive naive versus antigen-experienced comparison.

Primed by a sample-barcoded 5' primer and a J-beta primer mix, a second PCR proceeded for about 7 to 11 cycles. TCRdb passed the 5' RACE reads through MiXCR, listing each CDR3 protein once. The sample includes some 1.5 million distinct CDR3 sequences, about 30% seen only once; the top ten take approximately 7.7%. The count of this clonotype is one. Antigen: not known. CDR1 MGHDK and CDR2 SYGVNS come from the germline V gene. Trimming cost V 4 bases and J 7 bases, with 14 bases left between them. The CDR3 is 14 amino acids. The chain has TRBV25-1 and TRBJ1-5, with D possibly TRBD1 on 5 matching bases. This sequence originates from a woman under 40 in good health. Sequenced material: blood. In DNA form, the CDR3 reads TGTGCCAGCAGTGGATCTGGGCAGGGCCAGCCCCAGCATTTT. It yields the protein CASSGSGQGQPQHF.